The clone carrying this TCR beta chain was seen just once. Its specificity is not known. This specimen belongs to a study of cytomegalovirus exposure and HLA in healthy donors. As for the study in general: Previous work identified roughly 120 million unique TCR beta sequences from about 179 million T cells.

Primers for the PCR totalled 60 Vbeta and 13 Jbeta. Clones were read by immunoSEQ multiplex PCR, and TCRdb kept only the in-frame ones, dropping some. The data hold 100,000 to 130,000 clones, with roughly 80% observed a single time. Regarding the study as a whole: Indistinguishable V segments such as TRBV6-2 and TRBV6-3 were excluded. The investigators catalogued 150 to 200 TCR beta chains as cytomegalovirus-associated. Most of the TCR beta V segments (in an earlier analysis) were productive either about 87% or about 30% of the time.

This CDR3 is 14 amino acids long. CDR1 is MNHNS and CDR2 is SASEGT in the germline V gene. Trimming removed 5 bases at V and 0 bases at J, with 10 bases between. This TCR was sampled from a man younger than 45 in good health and CMV-seronegative. The source material was PBMCs. The J gene is TRBJ1-2, the V gene TRBV6-1, with a weak D call TRBD1 (5 bases). CDR3 region: CASSNPRANYGYTF. The CDR3 nucleotides read TGTGCCAGCAGTAACCCCAGGGCTAACTATGGCTACACCTTC.